Listed below are T cell receptor beta chains from one sample, sequenced in a study of blood T cell repertoires in COVID-19. The protocol was immunoSEQ multiplex PCR, while the TCRdb copy is restricted to in-frame clones and leaves out a portion. The profile covers fewer than 650,000 clones, with approximately 91% appearing a single time and roughly 8% taken by the ten largest. Sequenced material: peripheral blood. These receptor sequences come from a woman in her fifties or sixties with COVID-19, enrolled during active disease. CDR3s include the opening cysteine and the closing phenylalanine or tryptophan. The order of the fields is D gene, clone size, V gene, J gene, CDR3 protein, CDR3 DNA. D genes are given only for firm matches. Clone size is stated in some rows and not others, as once, few, many or a class when expanded.

d_call: .; clone_size: .; v_call: TRBV24-1; j_call: TRBJ2-7; cdr3_aa: CATSDPGTVSYEQYF; cdr3_nt: TGTGCCACCAGTGATCCCGGGACTGTTTCCTACGAGCAGTACTTC
d_call: .; clone_size: few; v_call: TRBV6-5; j_call: TRBJ1-1; cdr3_aa: CASSRRVAMNTEAFF; cdr3_nt: TGTGCCAGTAGTAGGAGAGTAGCCATGAACACTGAAGCTTTCTTT
d_call: .; clone_size: .; v_call: TRBV5-6; j_call: TRBJ1-5; cdr3_aa: CASSLSPVNQPQHF; cdr3_nt: TGTGCCAGCAGCTTGTCGCCAGTCAATCAGCCCCAGCATTTT
d_call: TRBD1; clone_size: few; v_call: TRBV19; j_call: TRBJ1-2; cdr3_aa: CASSTRQGDGYTF; cdr3_nt: TGTGCCAGTAGTACCCGACAGGGAGATGGCTACACCTTC
d_call: .; clone_size: .; v_call: TRBV30; j_call: TRBJ1-1; cdr3_aa: CAGRPPGVPAFF; cdr3_nt: TGTGCCGGCCGACCCCCAGGGGTTCCAGCTTTCTTT
d_call: .; clone_size: .; v_call: TRBV28; j_call: TRBJ1-2; cdr3_aa: CASSALAPGGLDYTF; cdr3_nt: TGTGCCAGCAGCGCACTCGCCCCCGGGGGACTTGACTACACCTTC
d_call: .; clone_size: .; v_call: TRBV3-1/TRBV3-2; j_call: TRBJ2-3; cdr3_aa: CASSQARDTQYF; cdr3_nt: TGTGCCAGCAGCCAAGCGCGAGATACGCAGTATTTT
d_call: TRBD2; clone_size: .; v_call: TRBV11-2; j_call: TRBJ2-5; cdr3_aa: CASSLRLAGGPETQYF; cdr3_nt: TGTGCCAGCAGCTTGCGACTAGCGGGGGGGCCAGAGACCCAGTACTTC
d_call: .; clone_size: .; v_call: TRBV6-5; j_call: TRBJ1-2; cdr3_aa: CASSYLGVTNYGYTF; cdr3_nt: TGTGCCAGCAGTTACTTGGGCGTTACTAACTATGGCTACACCTTC
d_call: TRBD2; clone_size: .; v_call: TRBV11-2; j_call: TRBJ2-7; cdr3_aa: CASRSRGAYEQYF; cdr3_nt: TGTGCCAGCAGGTCTCGGGGGGCCTACGAGCAGTACTTC
d_call: TRBD1; clone_size: .; v_call: TRBV11-2; j_call: TRBJ1-6; cdr3_aa: CASGQGDYSPLHF; cdr3_nt: TGTGCCAGCGGACAGGGGGATTATTCACCCCTCCACTTT
d_call: .; clone_size: .; v_call: TRBV6-5; j_call: TRBJ2-5; cdr3_aa: CASSRTLQETQYF; cdr3_nt: TGTGCCAGCAGTCGGACTCTTCAAGAGACCCAGTACTTC
d_call: .; clone_size: .; v_call: TRBV6-5; j_call: TRBJ1-6; cdr3_aa: CASGQTDNSPLHF; cdr3_nt: TGTGCCTCTGGACAGACTGATAATTCACCCCTCCACTTT
d_call: TRBD1; clone_size: once; v_call: TRBV6-5; j_call: TRBJ1-2; cdr3_aa: CASISQGAWGGYTF; cdr3_nt: TGTGCCAGCATATCCCAGGGGGCCTGGGGTGGCTACACCTTC
d_call: TRBD1; clone_size: .; v_call: TRBV5-4; j_call: TRBJ1-5; cdr3_aa: CASSPGQMQPQHF; cdr3_nt: TGTGCCAGCAGCCCGGGACAGATGCAGCCCCAGCATTTT
d_call: .; clone_size: .; v_call: TRBV6-5; j_call: TRBJ1-5; cdr3_aa: CASSYRSPRGQPQHF; cdr3_nt: TGTGCCAGCAGTTACCGGTCCCCGAGAGGTCAGCCCCAGCATTTT
d_call: .; clone_size: .; v_call: TRBV9; j_call: TRBJ2-5; cdr3_aa: CASSPRQIWETQYF; cdr3_nt: TGTGCCAGCAGCCCTCGACAGATCTGGGAGACCCAGTACTTC
d_call: TRBD2; clone_size: .; v_call: TRBV7-3; j_call: TRBJ2-3; cdr3_aa: CASSLVGGGTPGTQYF; cdr3_nt: TGTGCCAGCAGCTTAGTGGGCGGGGGGACCCCTGGTACGCAGTATTTT
d_call: TRBD1; clone_size: .; v_call: TRBV20-1; j_call: TRBJ2-3; cdr3_aa: CSAGQGGTQYF; cdr3_nt: TGCAGTGCTGGACAGGGTGGTACGCAGTATTTT
d_call: .; clone_size: .; v_call: TRBV3-1/TRBV3-2; j_call: TRBJ1-1; cdr3_aa: CASSQEHSNTEAFF; cdr3_nt: TGTGCCAGCAGCCAAGAGCACTCGAACACTGAAGCTTTCTTT
d_call: .; clone_size: .; v_call: TRBV29-1; j_call: TRBJ2-5; cdr3_aa: CSVLMPGGRPPQETQYF; cdr3_nt: TGCAGCGTGTTAATGCCGGGGGGCAGGCCACCACAAGAGACCCAGTACTTC
d_call: TRBD2; clone_size: .; v_call: TRBV4-1; j_call: TRBJ2-3; cdr3_aa: CASSQGRGVTDTQYF; cdr3_nt: TGCGCCAGCAGCCAAGGTCGGGGGGTCACAGATACGCAGTATTTT
d_call: TRBD1; clone_size: .; v_call: TRBV12-3/TRBV12-4; j_call: TRBJ1-2; cdr3_aa: CASSSDRGDGYTF; cdr3_nt: TGTGCCAGCAGCTCCGACAGGGGTGATGGCTACACCTTC
d_call: .; clone_size: few; v_call: TRBV27; j_call: TRBJ1-1; cdr3_aa: CASSPRGAGITEAFF; cdr3_nt: TGTGCCAGCAGCCCACGGGGGGCCGGAATCACTGAAGCTTTCTTT
d_call: .; clone_size: .; v_call: TRBV12-5; j_call: TRBJ2-7; cdr3_aa: CASGLGTALEQYF; cdr3_nt: TGTGCTAGTGGTTTGGGGACAGCCCTAGAGCAGTACTTC
d_call: .; clone_size: .; v_call: TRBV19; j_call: TRBJ2-3; cdr3_aa: CASRGPSTDTQYF; cdr3_nt: TGTGCCAGTAGGGGCCCGAGCACAGATACGCAGTATTTT
d_call: TRBD1; clone_size: once; v_call: TRBV11-2; j_call: TRBJ2-2; cdr3_aa: CASSFGTGGLGTGELFF; cdr3_nt: TGTGCCAGCAGCTTCGGGACAGGGGGTCTCGGCACCGGGGAGCTGTTTTTT
d_call: TRBD1; clone_size: .; v_call: TRBV6-5; j_call: TRBJ1-4; cdr3_aa: CASSRDRGNEKLFF; cdr3_nt: TGTGCCAGCAGCCGGGACAGGGGTAATGAAAAACTGTTTTTT
d_call: .; clone_size: .; v_call: TRBV24-1; j_call: TRBJ1-1; cdr3_aa: CATSDSGGRMGAFF; cdr3_nt: TGTGCCACCAGTGATAGCGGGGGCAGGATGGGGGCTTTCTTT
d_call: TRBD2; clone_size: once; v_call: TRBV5-1; j_call: TRBJ2-3; cdr3_aa: CASGSSGESTDTQYF; cdr3_nt: TGCGCCAGCGGTTCTAGCGGGGAAAGCACAGATACGCAGTATTTT
d_call: .; clone_size: .; v_call: TRBV19; j_call: TRBJ1-5; cdr3_aa: CASMGLTGNQPQHF; cdr3_nt: TGTGCCAGTATGGGGCTAACGGGCAATCAGCCCCAGCATTTT
d_call: .; clone_size: once; v_call: TRBV5-1; j_call: TRBJ1-2; cdr3_aa: CASSPDWGGPSTYGYTF; cdr3_nt: TGCGCCAGCAGCCCTGACTGGGGAGGTCCGTCCACATATGGCTACACCTTC
d_call: .; clone_size: .; v_call: TRBV7-2; j_call: TRBJ2-3; cdr3_aa: CASTSNRGTQYF; cdr3_nt: TGTGCCAGCACCTCCAACCGGGGTACGCAGTATTTT
d_call: .; clone_size: .; v_call: TRBV19; j_call: TRBJ1-5; cdr3_aa: CASSIGRRADQPQHF; cdr3_nt: TGTGCCAGTAGTATCGGGCGCAGGGCGGATCAGCCCCAGCATTTT
d_call: TRBD1; clone_size: .; v_call: TRBV2; j_call: TRBJ2-7; cdr3_aa: CASSGPGTGTYEQYF; cdr3_nt: TGTGCCAGCAGCGGTCCAGGGACAGGGACCTACGAGCAGTACTTC
d_call: .; clone_size: once; v_call: TRBV14; j_call: TRBJ1-1; cdr3_aa: CASSQQAPPATEAFF; cdr3_nt: TGTGCCAGCAGCCAGCAGGCCCCGCCGGCCACTGAAGCTTTCTTT
d_call: .; clone_size: once; v_call: TRBV3-1/TRBV3-2; j_call: TRBJ1-1; cdr3_aa: CASSQDVRGSAFF; cdr3_nt: TGTGCCAGCAGCCAAGATGTCCGCGGGTCCGCTTTCTTT
d_call: TRBD1; clone_size: .; v_call: TRBV29-1; j_call: TRBJ1-1; cdr3_aa: CSVIRGQGSEAFF; cdr3_nt: TGCAGCGTGATAAGGGGACAGGGAAGTGAAGCTTTCTTT